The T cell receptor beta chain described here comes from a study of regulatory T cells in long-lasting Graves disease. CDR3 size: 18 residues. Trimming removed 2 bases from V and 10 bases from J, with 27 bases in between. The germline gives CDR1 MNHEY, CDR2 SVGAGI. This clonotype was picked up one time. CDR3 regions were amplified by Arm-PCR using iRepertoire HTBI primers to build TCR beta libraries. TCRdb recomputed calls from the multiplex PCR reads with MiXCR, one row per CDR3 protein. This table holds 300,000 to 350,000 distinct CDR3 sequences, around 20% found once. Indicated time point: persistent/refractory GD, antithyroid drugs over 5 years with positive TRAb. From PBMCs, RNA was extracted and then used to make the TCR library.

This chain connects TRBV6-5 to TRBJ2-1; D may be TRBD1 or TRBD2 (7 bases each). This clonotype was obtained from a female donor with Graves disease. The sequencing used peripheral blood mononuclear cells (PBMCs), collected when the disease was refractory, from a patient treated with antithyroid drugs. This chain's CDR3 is CASSYISLGGGSRGEQFF. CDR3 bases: TGTGCCAGCAGTTACATATCCCTAGGGGGCGGGAGTCGAGGGGAGCAGTTCTTC.